Below are 26 T cell receptor beta chains sequenced from a single sample in a study of human versus mouse CDR3 diversity and MHC coevolution. Repertoires were generated with immunoSEQ multiplex PCR, while TCRdb's copy carries only in-frame clones and drops some. The sample has 50,000 to 70,000 clones; about 94% are singletons. The sample taken for sequencing was naive CD4+ T cells from blood. The subset was: CD45RO-negative CD62L-positive naive CD4 T cells. These receptors were taken from a person aged 55-75 years in good health.

The rearrangement uses TRBV5-6 and TRBJ2-5; possible D gene TRBD2, 5 bases. CDR1 and CDR2 (germline): SGHDT, YYEEEE. V was trimmed by 2 bases and J by 5 bases, leaving 22 bases between them. This CDR3 spans 17 amino acids. The CDR3 loop reads CASSFFLLRGGEETQYF. The CDR3, as DNA: TGTGCCAGCAGCTTCTTCCTACTCAGAGGTGGGGAGGAGACCCAGTACTTC.

The chain couples TRBV7-9 to TRBJ2-2, with 10 nucleotides matching TRBD2. V lost 5 bases, J lost 6 bases, and 9 bases stayed unmatched. Germline V gene lookup returns CDR1 SEHNR and CDR2 FQNEAQ (reference sequence). The CDR3 is 16 amino acids. Here the CDR3 DNA reads TGTGCCAGCAGCCCTCTGGCTAGCGGGAGCCCCGGGGAGCTGTTTTTT. As protein: CASSPLASGSPGELFF.

In this sample, this clone turned up a few times. The V and J genes are TRBV7-9 and TRBJ1-3; D is unclear. V shed 1 base and J shed 4 bases, with 8 bases lying between them. CDR3 length: 14 amino acids. The germline V gene has CDR1 SEHNR and CDR2 FQNEAQ (reference sequence). This chain's CDR3 is CASSLGLAGNTIYF. CDR3 nucleotides: TGTGCCAGCAGCTTAGGCTTAGCAGGAAACACCATATATTTT.

This clone was detected a few times. The chain couples TRBV11-3 to TRBJ2-5; the match to TRBD2 covers 7 bases. The length of the CDR3 is 14 residues. Trimming removed 2 bases from V and 4 bases from J; junction bases left unmatched: 4. Germline assignment: CDR1 SGHNT and CDR2 YENEEA. CDR3 in DNA: TGTGCCAGCAGCTTAACGACTAGCTCAGAGACCCAGTACTTC. Its protein product is CASSLTTSSETQYF.

The chain employs TRBV7-9 and TRBJ2-5, with unresolved D. V dropped 2 bases and J dropped 1 base, with 8 bases sitting between them. CDR1 is SEHNR and CDR2 is FQNEAQ in the germline V gene (reference sequence). The CDR3 length is 14 residues. The CDR3 region is CASSLTWAQETQYF. The CDR3 bases are TGTGCCAGCAGCTTAACATGGGCCCAAGAGACCCAGTACTTC.

The chain uses TRBV7-9 and TRBJ2-1, with D perhaps matching TRBD1 (5 bases). This CDR3 region has 13 residues. From germline, CDR1 is SEHNR and CDR2 FQNEAQ (reference sequence). Trimming left V 4 bases short and J 6 bases short, with 10 bases between. The CDR3 spells CASSWGPGNEQFF. The CDR3 DNA reads TGTGCCAGCAGCTGGGGCCCTGGCAATGAGCAGTTCTTC.

This sequence joins TRBV4-2 and TRBJ1-3, with a tentative D call TRBD1 (5 bases). Germline V gene data show CDR1 as LGHNA and CDR2 as YNFKEQ. Trimming took 0 bases from V and 2 from J, leaving 17 bases between them. This CDR3 comprises 18 residues. The CDR3 region has the DNA TGTGCCAGCAGCCAAGAATATACCAGGGATGGGGCTGGAAACACCATATATTTT. This sequence encodes CASSQEYTRDGAGNTIYF.

With respect to this clone: Other DNA sequences in the sample encode the same CDR3. The V call is TRBV18, the J call TRBJ1-2; perhaps TRBD1 as D (6 bases). V was trimmed by 3 bases and J by 2 bases, leaving 7 bases between them. Germline-derived CDR1 and CDR2 are KGHSH and LQKENI. This CDR3 spans 13 amino acids. The CDR3 region has the DNA TGTGCCAGCTCACCGGGACAAAACTATGGCTACACCTTC. Protein: CASSPGQNYGYTF.

The V and J genes are TRBV2 and TRBJ1-6; no clear D. CDR3 size: 15 residues. Germline V gene sequence: CDR1 SNHLY, CDR2 FYNNEI. V was clipped by 6 bases and J by 0 bases, with 9 bases between them. The CDR3 loop is CASSVDPSYNSPLHF. As DNA, the CDR3 is TGTGCCAGCAGCGTAGATCCCTCCTATAATTCACCCCTCCACTTT.

This clone was seen a single time. The CDR3 DNA reads as TGCGCCAGCAGCTTTGAGGGACAGGGGAACGAAAAACTGTTTTTT. Protein product: CASSFEGQGNEKLFF. The V and J genes are TRBV5-1 and TRBJ1-4, with 10 bases aligning to TRBD1. After removal of 2 bases from V and 8 bases from J, the junction contained 6 bases not matched to a gene. Germline CDR1 is SGHRS and CDR2 is YFSETQ. CDR3 length: 15 amino acids.

The chain links TRBV7-3 to TRBJ2-1, with TRBD2 matching over 11 bases. Germline V lookup: CDR1 SGHTA, CDR2 FQGTGA. V trimming: 5 bases; J trimming: 6 bases; junction bases outside the gene matches: 9. The CDR3 consists of 16 residues. CDR3 sequence reads: CASSPTLAGVFNEQFF. In DNA, the CDR3 is TGTGCCAGCAGCCCAACACTAGCGGGAGTTTTCAATGAGCAGTTCTTC.

The gene calls are TRBV7-6 and TRBJ2-3, with 7 bases aligning to TRBD1. J gave up 4 bases and V 5 bases, and 9 bases lay outside the gene matches. From germline, CDR1 is SGHVS and CDR2 FNYEAQ. The CDR3 runs 15 residues. The CDR3 region has the DNA TGTGCCAGCAGCCCAAAGACAGGGATCCCAGATACGCAGTATTTT. The encoded protein is CASSPKTGIPDTQYF.

CDR3 sequence: CASSFSSGYTF. CDR3 bases: TGTGCCAGCAGTTTCAGTTCTGGCTACACCTTC. The chain recombines TRBV28 with TRBJ1-2; D remains unclear. Trimming took 3 bases from V and 7 from J, leaving 6 bases between them. The germline gives CDR1 MDHEN, CDR2 SYDVKM. The CDR3 totals 11 residues.

This chain joins TRBV30 and TRBJ2-7; D perhaps matches TRBD2 (6 bases). V lost 0 bases to trimming and J lost 7 bases, with 13 bases between them. The CDR3 length is 13 residues. Germline-derived CDR1 and CDR2 are GTSNPN and SVGIG (reference sequence). This CDR3 reads CAWSVQVGGEQYF. For the CDR3, the DNA is TGTGCCTGGAGTGTACAGGTCGGGGGTGAGCAGTACTTC.

As regards this clone: This sample also contains other DNA sequences that code for the same CDR3. The chain is built from TRBV30 and TRBJ2-7; the match to TRBD1 covers 8 bases. Per the germline V gene, CDR1 is GTSNPN and CDR2 is SVGIG (reference sequence). J was trimmed by 3 bases and V by 3 bases; bases with no gene match: 7. The CDR3 extends over 14 amino acids. This chain's CDR3 is CAWSLQGVSYEQYF. The CDR3 coding sequence is TGTGCCTGGAGCCTACAGGGGGTGAGCTACGAGCAGTACTTC.

The chain uses TRBV14 and TRBJ2-3; TRBD2 might be the D (7 bases). CDR1 and CDR2 from the germline V gene are SGHDN and FVKESK. The CDR3 spans 15 residues. V was shortened by 1 base and J by 3 bases, with 11 bases between the two germline ends. The CDR3 DNA follows: TGTGCCAGCAGCCAAGGCGGGGGCGCGACAGATACGCAGTATTTT. This gives the protein CASSQGGGATDTQYF.

This chain links TRBV7-9 with TRBJ2-1, with 9 bases lining up with TRBD2. V lost 1 base to trimming and J lost 7 bases; unmatched junction nucleotides: 5. The CDR3 is made up of 15 amino acids. CDR1 is SEHNR, CDR2 FQNEAQ, per germline (reference sequence). The CDR3 reads CASSLGGRALNEQFF. The CDR3 region has the DNA TGTGCCAGCAGCTTAGGCGGGAGGGCTTTAAATGAGCAGTTCTTC.

The gene calls are TRBV27 and TRBJ1-1; 7 bases match TRBD1. V lost 3 bases to trimming and J lost 2 bases; unmatched junction nucleotides: 6. CDR3 size: 15 residues. Per germline, CDR1 MNHEY and CDR2 SMNVEV (reference sequence). CDR3 in amino acids: CASSLRGTVNTEAFF. In DNA, the CDR3 is TGTGCCAGCAGTTTGAGAGGGACAGTTAACACTGAAGCTTTCTTT.

The J gene is TRBJ2-5, the V gene TRBV18, with D unclear. Germline loops: CDR1 KGHSH, CDR2 LQKENI. Trimming removed 6 bases from V and 1 base from J, with 6 bases in between. The CDR3 extends over 12 amino acids. CDR3 in amino acids: CASSRSQETQYF. The CDR3 nucleotides are TGTGCCAGCTCCCGCAGCCAAGAGACCCAGTACTTC.

This chain links TRBV5-1 with TRBJ2-3; D may be TRBD1 (6 bases). This CDR3 is built from 14 residues. Trimming cost V 0 bases and J 5 bases, with 10 bases left between them. Germline V gene lookup returns CDR1 SGHRS and CDR2 YFSETQ. CDR3 DNA sequence: TGCGCCAGCAGCTTGGCCAGGGGACAAGATACGCAGTATTTT. As protein: CASSLARGQDTQYF.

The chain is built from TRBV27 and TRBJ2-3, with 10 bases fitting TRBD2. CDR1 MNHEY and CDR2 SMNVEV come from the germline V gene (reference sequence). The junction had 3 bases not matched to a gene; V was cut back by 0 bases and J by 3 bases. CDR3 length: 16 amino acids. CDR3 in amino acids: CASSLSRTSGTDTQYF. CDR3 nucleotide sequence: TGTGCCAGCAGTTTATCCCGGACTAGCGGAACAGATACGCAGTATTTT.

As for this clone: Other DNA sequences within the sample encode an identical CDR3. The V gene is TRBV19, the J gene TRBJ1-2, with no clear D. Looked up from germline, CDR1 is LNHDA and CDR2 is SQIVND (reference sequence). Trimming shortened V by 0 bases and J by 5 bases, and 7 bases separated the two germline ends. The CDR3 has 13 amino acids. In DNA, the CDR3 is TGTGCCAGTAGTATAGATCGCGGTTATGGCTACACCTTC. Protein: CASSIDRGYGYTF.

This chain uses TRBV25-1 with TRBJ1-4; 10 bases align to TRBD1. CDR1 and CDR2 from the germline V gene are MGHDK and SYGVNS. V lost 5 bases, J lost 5 bases, and 5 bases stayed unmatched. This CDR3 is 15 amino acids long. DNA of the CDR3: TGTGCCAGCAGTCCGTGGACAGGGGGGAATGAAAAACTGTTTTTT. Translation gives CASSPWTGGNEKLFF.

V gene TRBV9 combines with J gene TRBJ2-5, with 10 bases aligning to TRBD1. The germline V gene encodes CDR1 SGDLS and CDR2 YYNGEE. This CDR3 is 18 amino acids long. V was pared by 0 bases and J by 5 bases, with 13 bases of the junction left unmatched. The CDR3 nucleotides are TGTGCCAGCAGCGTAGGGGGGACAGGGGTCGGTTTCGGGGAGACCCAGTACTTC. Translating it yields CASSVGGTGVGFGETQYF.

V and J are TRBV10-3 and TRBJ2-5; 12 bases agree with TRBD2. Trimming cost V 8 bases and J 5 bases; bases outside gene matches: 3. CDR3 size: 13 residues. CDR1 ENHRY and CDR2 SYGVKD come from the germline V gene. The CDR3 here is CAIGLAGTETQYF. DNA of the CDR3: TGTGCCATCGGACTAGCGGGGACCGAGACCCAGTACTTC.

The sample holds one count of this clone. The chain is built from TRBV6-6 and TRBJ2-2; TRBD1 matches 10 bases. CDR1 is MNHNY, CDR2 SVGAGI, per germline (reference sequence). This CDR3 is 14 amino acids long. After removal of 11 bases from V and 1 base from J, the junction contained 4 bases not matched to a gene. CDR3 DNA: TGTGCCGGGGGGGACAGGGGGAACACCGGGGAGCTGTTTTTT. As protein: CAGGDRGNTGELFF.